These 29 T cell receptor beta chains came from one sample sequenced in a study of cytomegalovirus exposure and HLA in healthy donors (dated by TCRdb to 2017 to 2019). Library preparation employed the immunoSEQ multiplex PCR assay. For the multiplex PCR, a mixture combining 60 forward primers for TCR Vbeta segments and 13 reverse primers for TCR Jbeta segments was used. TCRdb mirrors the immuneACCESS table, restricted to in-frame sequences. Some clones are absent from its copies; in checked studies, under half trace to an unresolved V gene, and the reason for the others is unknown. The sample table lists approximately 140,000 clones, 70% to 85% of them with a count of one. The biggest ten clones account for 8.8% of the sample. Sequencing was performed on PBMCs. All receptors derive from a woman aged 50 to 60 in good health and CMV-seropositive.

The CDR3 reads CASSFDSNYGYTF. CDR3 DNA sequence: TGCGCCAGCAGCTTCGACAGCAACTATGGCTACACCTTC. The chain has TRBV5-1 and TRBJ1-2; a weak D match, TRBD1 (5 bases). From germline, CDR1 is SGHRS and CDR2 YFSETQ. Between the trimmed V and J ends, which lost 2 bases and 2 bases, there was a span of 7 bases. CDR3 length equals 13 residues.

This clone counts as medium-sized (0.01 to 0.1%). This sample also contains other DNA sequences that code for the same CDR3. The chain combines TRBV19 with TRBJ2-1; 8 bases align to TRBD1. Germline values: CDR1 LNHDA, CDR2 SQIVND (reference sequence). V was pared by 4 bases and J by 7 bases, with 6 bases of the junction left unmatched. CDR3 length equals 14 residues. This CDR3 is CASSNQGARNEQFF. In DNA, the CDR3 is TGTGCCAGTAGTAATCAGGGGGCGAGGAATGAGCAGTTCTTC.

The genes are TRBV6-5 and TRBJ2-5; D call uncertain. CDR1 and CDR2 from the germline V gene are MNHEY and SVGAGI. CDR3 length: 14 amino acids. The ends were cut back, 0 bases at V and 3 bases at J, with 8 bases in the middle. The chain's CDR3 is CASSYSEGEETQYF. DNA for the CDR3: TGTGCCAGCAGTTACTCGGAAGGAGAAGAGACCCAGTACTTC.

The CDR3 DNA follows: TGTGCCAGCAGCGAATGGGACAGGGCCACTAACTATGGCTACACCTTC. Its protein product is CASSEWDRATNYGYTF. This chain joins TRBV7-9 and TRBJ1-2, with TRBD1 matching over 9 bases. CDR1 SEHNR and CDR2 FQNEAQ come from the germline V gene (reference sequence). The length of the CDR3 is 16 residues. V trimming: 5 bases; J trimming: 0 bases; junction bases outside the gene matches: 7.

The rearrangement uses TRBV19 and TRBJ2-3; the D gene is possibly TRBD2 (6 bases). The CDR3 totals 16 residues. The germline gives CDR1 LNHDA, CDR2 SQIVND (reference sequence). Trimming shortened V by 0 bases and J by 1 base, and 11 bases separated the two germline ends. The CDR3 nucleotides read TGTGCCAGTAGTATAGATAGCGGACCTGGCACAGATACGCAGTATTTT. Its protein is CASSIDSGPGTDTQYF.

V usage is TRBV5-1 and J usage is TRBJ2-2; 8 bases map to TRBD1. Germline lookup yields CDR1 SGHRS and CDR2 YFSETQ. The CDR3 extends over 14 amino acids. V lost 7 bases and J lost 1; bases outside the gene matches: 3. In DNA form, the CDR3 reads TGCGCCAGCGCCGGGACAGGGAACACCGGGGAGCTGTTTTTT. It codes for CASAGTGNTGELFF.

The chain recombines TRBV9 with TRBJ1-3; tentative D call: TRBD1 (5 bases). Germline assignment: CDR1 SGDLS and CDR2 YYNGEE. Trimming took off 4 bases at V and 4 bases at J, with 27 bases between the two ends. The CDR3 length is 19 residues. The chain's CDR3 is CASSYLLGGFILSGNTIYF. Here the CDR3 DNA reads TGTGCCAGCAGCTACCTCCTGGGGGGGTTTATCCTTTCGGGAAACACCATATATTTT.

This clone was seen once. The rearrangement joins TRBV6-5 to TRBJ2-7; D is unclear. CDR3 size: 13 residues. Trimming left V 6 bases short and J 0 bases short, with 9 bases between. CDR1 and CDR2 from the germline V gene are MNHEY and SVGAGI. The CDR3: CASSFGYSYEQYF. Written as DNA, the CDR3 is TGTGCCAGCAGCTTCGGGTACTCCTACGAGCAGTACTTC.

The rearrangement joins TRBV28 to TRBJ1-5; possible D gene TRBD1, 6 bases. The V end lost 6 bases, the J end lost 2 bases, and 14 bases lay between the germline ends. This CDR3 contains 15 residues. Per the germline V gene, CDR1 is MDHEN and CDR2 is SYDVKM. Here the CDR3 reads CASRTRGRGNQPQHF. CDR3 sequence (DNA): TGTGCCAGCAGAACCAGGGGTAGAGGCAATCAGCCCCAGCATTTT.

The chain carries TRBV5-6 and TRBJ1-1; the D is unclear. The end of the DNA fits TRBJ2-2 better, so the J call may be wrong. The CDR3 loop spans 12 amino acids. Germline CDR1 reads SGHDT; CDR2 reads YYEEEE. CDR3 nucleotides: TGTGCCAGCAGCGATATGGGGGGGGAGCTGTTTTTT. It translates to CASSDMGGELFF.

The chain links TRBV28 to TRBJ1-2; D unresolved. CDR3 size: 12 residues. The V end was cut by 7 bases, the J end by 0 bases, with 6 bases between. Germline CDR1 is MDHEN and CDR2 is SYDVKM. The CDR3 loop reads CASTPANYGYTF. For the CDR3, the DNA is TGTGCCAGCACCCCAGCTAACTATGGCTACACCTTC.

The chain combines TRBV5-1 with TRBJ2-1; 15 nucleotides align to TRBD2. CDR3 length equals 17 residues. Germline values: CDR1 SGHRS, CDR2 YFSETQ. Unmatched junction bases numbered 5, after V lost 4 bases and J lost 3 bases. The chain's CDR3 is CASSPGLAGGIYNEQFF. For the CDR3, the DNA is TGCGCCAGCAGCCCCGGACTAGCGGGGGGGATCTACAATGAGCAGTTCTTC.

The genes are TRBV6-6 and TRBJ2-1; 8 nucleotides agree with TRBD2. In germline, CDR1 is MNHNY, CDR2 SVGAGI (reference sequence). The junction had 14 bases not matched to a gene; V was cut back by 6 bases and J by 7 bases. The CDR3 totals 16 residues. In DNA, the CDR3 is TGTGCCAGCAGATCTCCCACAGCGGGAGAATTAAATGAGCAGTTCTTC. Amino acids: CASRSPTAGELNEQFF.

CDR3 nucleotide sequence: TGTGCCAGTAGTCCAGAATGGGAGATGGGTGAGCAGTTCTTC. Translating gives CASSPEWEMGEQFF. The chain recombines TRBV19 with TRBJ2-1, with TRBD2 as a possible D gene (5 bases). The CDR3 contains 14 residues. The V gene's germline CDR1 is LNHDA and CDR2 SQIVND (reference sequence). V was cut by 5 bases and J by 9 bases, with 17 bases left in between.

V is TRBV30 and J is TRBJ1-5; no definite D call. Trimming cost V 4 bases and J 5 bases, with 21 bases left between them. This CDR3 contains 16 residues. CDR1 is GTSNPN and CDR2 is SVGIG in the germline V gene (reference sequence). This chain's CDR3 is CAWTKGGGLWDQPQHF. The CDR3 DNA sequence: TGTGCCTGGACGAAGGGAGGTGGTCTTTGGGATCAGCCCCAGCATTTT.

This clone occurred a few times. The gene calls are TRBV28 and TRBJ2-1; 10 bases align to TRBD1. This CDR3 has 14 residues. CDR1 is MDHEN, CDR2 SYDVKM, per germline. The trim removed 7 bases at V and 9 bases at J, leaving 9 bases unmatched. In nucleotides, the CDR3 is TGTGCCAGCACCCGGGACAGGGGTTTTTTTGAGCAGTTCTTC. It encodes CASTRDRGFFEQFF.

The chain joins TRBV6-5 to TRBJ2-5, with D perhaps TRBD2 (7 bases). Per germline, CDR1 MNHEY and CDR2 SVGAGI. CDR3 length: 14 amino acids. The germline V and J ends were trimmed by 2 bases and 5 bases, with 12 bases remaining between them. The chain's CDR3 is CASSYTGGGETQYF. As DNA, the CDR3 is TGTGCCAGCAGTTACACGGGGGGCGGTGAGACCCAGTACTTC.

The V gene is TRBV4-1, the J gene TRBJ2-7, with 7 bases aligning to TRBD2. CDR1 is MGHRA, CDR2 YSYEKL, per germline. The length of the CDR3 is 17 residues. Trimming took 1 base from V and 4 from J; bases not matched to a gene: 13. Here the CDR3 reads CASSQGSGAPLEYEQYF. CDR3 DNA sequence: TGCGCCAGCAGCCAAGGGAGCGGGGCCCCACTAGAGTACGAGCAGTACTTC.

The rearrangement uses TRBV6-4 and TRBJ2-1, with 11 bases matching TRBD2. Germline trimming cut 0 bases from V and 4 bases from J; bases unmatched to any gene: 2. CDR1 MRHNA and CDR2 SNTAGT come from the germline V gene. There are 16 residues in the CDR3. CDR3 in DNA: TGTGCCAGCAGTGACTCGACTAGCGGGGATTACAATGAGCAGTTCTTC. Translated: CASSDSTSGDYNEQFF.

V and J are TRBV5-6 and TRBJ1-5, with D unclear. Per the germline V gene, CDR1 is SGHDT and CDR2 is YYEEEE. The ends were cut back, 0 bases at V and 6 bases at J, with 10 bases in the middle. The CDR3 runs 14 residues. The CDR3 is CASSLVGAGQPQHF. The CDR3 DNA reads TGTGCCAGCAGCTTGGTCGGCGCGGGTCAGCCCCAGCATTTT.

The chain carries TRBV5-7 and TRBJ1-2, with 9 bases lining up with TRBD1. TRBV5-7 is marked as an open reading frame, function uncertain. This CDR3 is built from 17 residues. Germline trimming cut 8 bases from V and 0 bases from J; bases unmatched to any gene: 14. CDR3 protein: CASRAWGDRESNYGYTF. DNA for the CDR3: TGTGCCAGTCGAGCTTGGGGGGACAGGGAGTCTAACTATGGCTACACCTTC.

The chain recombines TRBV7-9 with TRBJ2-5; D is perhaps TRBD1 (6 bases). This CDR3 has 15 amino acids. From germline, CDR1 is SEHNR and CDR2 FQNEAQ (reference sequence). Trimming took 5 bases from V and 1 from J, leaving 14 bases between them. The CDR3 spells CASSDRGGPQETQYF. The CDR3 DNA reads TGTGCCAGCAGCGATCGTGGGGGCCCCCAAGAGACCCAGTACTTC.

The gene calls are TRBV5-6 and TRBJ2-7, with 7 bases aligning to TRBD1. There are 14 residues in the CDR3. Germline V CDR1 and CDR2: SGHDT, YYEEEE. The junction had 2 bases not matched to a gene; V was cut back by 0 bases and J by 2 bases. The CDR3 spells CASSLATGTYEQYF. The CDR3, as DNA: TGTGCCAGCAGCTTGGCGACAGGGACCTACGAGCAGTACTTC.

The rearrangement links TRBV7-2 to TRBJ2-7, with D tentatively TRBD1 (5 bases). The ends were cut back, 1 base at V and 3 bases at J, with 16 bases in the middle. Per germline, CDR1 SGHTA and CDR2 FQGNSA. This CDR3 is built from 16 residues. For the CDR3, the DNA is TGTGCCAGCAGCTTAGAAGGGGCCAGGGCCTTCTACGAGCAGTACTTC. Residues: CASSLEGARAFYEQYF.

The chain recombines TRBV5-5 with TRBJ2-1, with D tentatively TRBD1 (5 bases). The length of the CDR3 is 15 residues. CDR1 SGHKS and CDR2 YYEKEE come from the germline V gene (reference sequence). V lost 2 bases and J lost 0, with 9 bases in between. CDR3: CASSLQVYSYNEQFF. CDR3 DNA: TGTGCCAGCAGCTTACAGGTCTACTCCTACAATGAGCAGTTCTTC.

The V and J genes are TRBV13 and TRBJ2-7; TRBD2 matches at 8 bases. The V gene's germline CDR1 is PRHDT and CDR2 FYEKMQ (reference sequence). J gave up 1 base and V 6 bases, and 8 bases lay outside the gene matches. CDR3 length: 15 amino acids. CDR3 sequence reads: CASSSQGLGSYEQYF. The DNA of the CDR3 is TGTGCCAGCAGTTCCCAGGGACTAGGGTCCTACGAGCAGTACTTC. Full variable domain (missing parts from reference TRBV13 and TRBJ2-7): AAGVIQSPRHLIKEKRETATLKCYPIPRHDTVYWYQQGPGQDPQFLISFYEKMQSDKGSIPDRFSAQQFSDYHSELNMSSLELGDSALYFCASSSQGLGSYEQYFGPGTRLTVT.

The J gene is TRBJ2-3, the V gene TRBV28; 7 nucleotides align to TRBD2. The trim removed 3 bases at V and 0 bases at J, leaving 3 bases unmatched. CDR1 and CDR2 from the germline V gene are MDHEN and SYDVKM. The CDR3 runs to 15 residues. The CDR3, as DNA: TGTGCCAGCAGTTTCGGGGGGACGAGCACAGATACGCAGTATTTT. It encodes CASSFGGTSTDTQYF.

This sequence joins TRBV9 and TRBJ1-1, with TRBD1 identical over 8 bases. The CDR3 covers 17 residues. The J segment lost 0 bases and the V segment lost 4 bases, leaving 11 bases of the junction unmatched. Germline V gene lookup returns CDR1 SGDLS and CDR2 YYNGEE. The CDR3 loop reads CASSPRQGQGMNTEAFF. The CDR3 DNA follows: TGTGCCAGCAGCCCCCGACAGGGGCAGGGGATGAACACTGAAGCTTTCTTT.

The chain combines TRBV5-1 with TRBJ1-6; D is unresolved. The CDR3 has 14 amino acids. Germline lookup yields CDR1 SGHRS and CDR2 YFSETQ. V lost 0 bases and J lost 9, with 10 bases in between. The CDR3 DNA is TGCGCCAGCAGCTTGGGACTCGAGAGTTCACCCCTCCACTTT. This encodes CASSLGLESSPLHF. The variable domain in full, completed from reference TRBV5-1 and TRBJ1-6, reads KAGVTQTPRYLIKTRGQQVTLSCSPISGHRSVSWYQQTPGQGLQFLFEYFSETQRNKGNFPGRFSGRQFSNSRSEMNVSTLELGDSALYLCASSLGLESSPLHFGNGTRLTVT.